The present T cell receptor beta chain was sequenced within a study of cytomegalovirus exposure and HLA in healthy donors. Study outcomes and limitations: It was 164 TCR beta chains that were listed as cytomegalovirus-associated.

On this clone: Its specificity is unknown.

The PCR employed 60 Vbeta primers together with 13 Jbeta primers. Repertoires were generated with immunoSEQ multiplex PCR, while TCRdb's copy carries only in-frame clones and drops some. The sample data list 150,000 to 200,000 clones. The TCR comes from a man aged 25 to 40 in good health and CMV-seronegative. Sequences were obtained from PBMCs.

The CDR3 loop reads CASSIKSSGGHQGQFF. CDR3 DNA: TGTGCCAGTAGTATAAAGTCTAGCGGGGGCCACCAAGGGCAGTTCTTC. The V and J genes are TRBV19 and TRBJ2-1; 10 positions match TRBD2. The length of the CDR3 is 16 residues. CDR1 and CDR2 from the germline V gene are LNHDA and SQIVND (reference sequence). The trim removed 2 bases at V and 12 bases at J, leaving 13 bases unmatched.